The source of this TCR beta chain is a study of radiotherapy plus CTLA-4 blockade in lung cancer. Looking at the study overall: Objective responses arose in about 18% of patients, and 25% to 40% experienced disease control.

This CDR3 has 18 amino acids. Germline V lookup: CDR1 MNHEY, CDR2 SMNVEV (reference sequence). V shed 0 bases and J 3 bases; nucleotides not matched to a gene: 4. Sequenced by immunoSEQ multiplex PCR; TCRdb stores in-frame clones only, minus some. Of 45,000 to 55,000 clones listed, 70% to 90% were seen once; the top ten hold 7.8%. Notes on the study in general: Tumor-derived TCR clones expanded in blood after radiotherapy plus ipilimumab.

On this clone itself: What it recognizes is unknown.

The TCR was taken from a human donor with non-small cell lung cancer whose response to radiotherapy plus ipilimumab could not be evaluated. The starting material was peripheral blood, obtained from a patient treated with radiotherapy plus ipilimumab. V usage is TRBV27 and J usage is TRBJ2-1; 14 bases are shared with TRBD2. The chain's CDR3 is CASSLSGLAGGFYNEQFF. CDR3 in DNA: TGTGCCAGCAGTTTATCCGGACTAGCGGGGGGCTTCTACAATGAGCAGTTCTTC.